This T cell receptor beta chain was sequenced in a study of T cell clonality in common variable immunodeficiency. This clone has only a few counts. The antigen is unknown. With the read ending 3 residues before the CDR3 end, the germline J gene is used to fill in that end. CDR1 LNHDA and CDR2 SQIVND come from the germline V gene (reference sequence). Trimming cost V 0 bases and J 7 bases; bases outside gene matches: 3. The CDR3 covers 15 residues. Study-level findings and limits: In common variable immunodeficiency, TCR beta chains reportedly carried fewer deletions and N-nucleotide insertions.

CVID subjects were 15 female and fewer than 35 male, aged 9 to 64. CVID subjects were neither ill nor on immunomodulatory or immunosuppressive medication at sampling. The method was immunoSEQ multiplex PCR; TCRdb's version includes in-frame clones alone and lacks a portion of them. The sample shows 25,000 to 30,000 clones, no singletons; the ten largest hold around 3.1%. The receptor was isolated from a human donor with common variable immunodeficiency. Sequencing used peripheral blood mononuclear cells. J is TRBJ1-5 and V is TRBV19; 10 bases are shared with TRBD1. CDR3 DNA, as far as it was read: TGTGCCAGTAGTATAGAGGGACAGGGGTCCCAGCCC. Amino acids: CASSIEGQGSQP. The whole CDR3 sequence reads CASSIEGQGSQPQHF.